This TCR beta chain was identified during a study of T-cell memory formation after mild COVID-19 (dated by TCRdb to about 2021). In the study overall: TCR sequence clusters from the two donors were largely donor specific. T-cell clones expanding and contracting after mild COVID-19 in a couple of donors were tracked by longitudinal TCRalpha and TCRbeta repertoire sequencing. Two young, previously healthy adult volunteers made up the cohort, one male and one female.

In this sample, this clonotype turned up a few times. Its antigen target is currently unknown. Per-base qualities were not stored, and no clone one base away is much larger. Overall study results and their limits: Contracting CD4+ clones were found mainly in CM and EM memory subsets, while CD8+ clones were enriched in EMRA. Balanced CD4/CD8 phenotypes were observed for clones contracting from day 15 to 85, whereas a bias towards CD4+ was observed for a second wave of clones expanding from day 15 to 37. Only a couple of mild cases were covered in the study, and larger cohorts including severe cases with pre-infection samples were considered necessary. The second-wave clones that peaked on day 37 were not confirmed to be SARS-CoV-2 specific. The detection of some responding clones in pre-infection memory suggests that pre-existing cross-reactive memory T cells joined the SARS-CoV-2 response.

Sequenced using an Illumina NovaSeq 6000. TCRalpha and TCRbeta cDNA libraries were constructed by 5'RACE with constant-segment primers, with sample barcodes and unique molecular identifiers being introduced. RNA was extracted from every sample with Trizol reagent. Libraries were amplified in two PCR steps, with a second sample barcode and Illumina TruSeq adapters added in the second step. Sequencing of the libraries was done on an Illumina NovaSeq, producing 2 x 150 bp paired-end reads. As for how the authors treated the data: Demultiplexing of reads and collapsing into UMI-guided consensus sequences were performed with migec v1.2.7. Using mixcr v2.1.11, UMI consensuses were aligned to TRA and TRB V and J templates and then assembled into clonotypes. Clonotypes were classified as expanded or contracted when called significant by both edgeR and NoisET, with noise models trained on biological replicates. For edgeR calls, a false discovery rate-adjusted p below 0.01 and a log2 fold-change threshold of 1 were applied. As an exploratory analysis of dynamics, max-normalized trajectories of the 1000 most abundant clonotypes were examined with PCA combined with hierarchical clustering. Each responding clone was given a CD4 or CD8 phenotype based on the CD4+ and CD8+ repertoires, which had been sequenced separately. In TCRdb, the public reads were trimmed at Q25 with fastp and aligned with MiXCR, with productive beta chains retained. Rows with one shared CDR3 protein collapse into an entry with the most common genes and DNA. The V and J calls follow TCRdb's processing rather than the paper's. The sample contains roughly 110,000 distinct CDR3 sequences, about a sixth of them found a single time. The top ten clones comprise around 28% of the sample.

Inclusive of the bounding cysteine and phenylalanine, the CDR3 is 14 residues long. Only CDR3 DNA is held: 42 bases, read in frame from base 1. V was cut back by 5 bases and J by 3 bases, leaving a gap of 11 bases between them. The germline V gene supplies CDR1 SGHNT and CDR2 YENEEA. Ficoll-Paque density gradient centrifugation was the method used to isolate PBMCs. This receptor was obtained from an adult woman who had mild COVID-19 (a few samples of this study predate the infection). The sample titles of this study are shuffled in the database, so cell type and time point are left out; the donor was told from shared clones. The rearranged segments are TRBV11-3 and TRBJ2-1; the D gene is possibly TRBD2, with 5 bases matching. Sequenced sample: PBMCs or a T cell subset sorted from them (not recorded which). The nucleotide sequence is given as TGTGCCAGCAGCCCAATAGCGTACTACAATGAGCAGTTCTTC. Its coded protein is CASSPIAYYNEQFF.